The clone carrying this T cell receptor (beta chain) was found once. V lost 2 bases and J lost 2; bases outside the gene matches: 3. The germline CDR1 and CDR2 sequences are MRHNA and SNTAGT. This CDR3 spans 15 amino acids. These data come from a study of blood T cell repertoires in COVID-19. The overall study: Samples came from the United States, Italy and Spain, spanning acute and convalescent COVID-19.

Only in-frame clones appear in the TCRdb table, and some are missing; sequencing was by immunoSEQ multiplex PCR. The data show 150,000 to 200,000 clones, 82% seen once. V and J are TRBV6-4 and TRBJ2-3, with 8 bases matching TRBD2. The sequencing input was peripheral blood. The source is a woman aged 40-49 years with COVID-19, enrolled during active disease. The CDR3 nucleotides are TGTGCCAGCAGTGACCGAGCGGGGGCCACAGATACGCAGTATTTT. Amino acids: CASSDRAGATDTQYF.